The rows below give T cell receptor beta chains drawn from one sample of a study of T cell responses to AZD1222 COVID-19 vaccine. TCRdb's table, derived via immunoSEQ multiplex PCR, lists solely in-frame clones and lacks some. The data contain some 140,000 clones, more than 80% of them singletons. Sequencing was performed on peripheral blood, taken on day 0 of AZD1222 vaccination. All receptors come from an adult in good health. The CDR3 runs from the conserved cysteine through the conserved F or W. A D gene is named only where the DNA matches it firmly. Size tells how often a clone was seen (once, few, many) or the class of an expanded clone, and some rows leave it out.

v_call: TRBV3-1/TRBV3-2
clone_size: -
cdr3_length: 11
j_call: TRBJ1-1
d_call: -
cdr3_aa: CASFRGAEAFF

v_call: TRBV4-1
clone_size: -
cdr3_length: 14
j_call: TRBJ1-1
d_call: -
cdr3_aa: CASSQDHRVSEAFF

v_call: TRBV11-1
clone_size: -
cdr3_length: 14
j_call: TRBJ2-7
d_call: TRBD1
cdr3_aa: CASSLRTGGAEQYF

v_call: TRBV30
clone_size: -
cdr3_length: 11
j_call: TRBJ1-3
d_call: -
cdr3_aa: CAWRPGNTIYF

v_call: TRBV10-3
clone_size: -
cdr3_length: 14
j_call: TRBJ2-1
d_call: TRBD2
cdr3_aa: CASTSGTREYEQFF

v_call: TRBV9
clone_size: -
cdr3_length: 15
j_call: TRBJ1-1
d_call: -
cdr3_aa: CASSAGPLGSAEAFF

v_call: TRBV18
clone_size: -
cdr3_length: 15
j_call: TRBJ1-1
d_call: -
cdr3_aa: CASSPGGREGTEAFF

v_call: TRBV30
clone_size: once
cdr3_length: 13
j_call: TRBJ2-7
d_call: -
cdr3_aa: CAWSFDKRYEQYF

v_call: TRBV5-4
clone_size: -
cdr3_length: 16
j_call: TRBJ1-2
d_call: -
cdr3_aa: CASSLVGAGIVYGYTF

v_call: TRBV15
clone_size: -
cdr3_length: 14
j_call: TRBJ1-1
d_call: -
cdr3_aa: CATSKTTQYTEAFF

v_call: TRBV9
clone_size: once
cdr3_length: 14
j_call: TRBJ1-2
d_call: -
cdr3_aa: CASSAAGTGTGYTF